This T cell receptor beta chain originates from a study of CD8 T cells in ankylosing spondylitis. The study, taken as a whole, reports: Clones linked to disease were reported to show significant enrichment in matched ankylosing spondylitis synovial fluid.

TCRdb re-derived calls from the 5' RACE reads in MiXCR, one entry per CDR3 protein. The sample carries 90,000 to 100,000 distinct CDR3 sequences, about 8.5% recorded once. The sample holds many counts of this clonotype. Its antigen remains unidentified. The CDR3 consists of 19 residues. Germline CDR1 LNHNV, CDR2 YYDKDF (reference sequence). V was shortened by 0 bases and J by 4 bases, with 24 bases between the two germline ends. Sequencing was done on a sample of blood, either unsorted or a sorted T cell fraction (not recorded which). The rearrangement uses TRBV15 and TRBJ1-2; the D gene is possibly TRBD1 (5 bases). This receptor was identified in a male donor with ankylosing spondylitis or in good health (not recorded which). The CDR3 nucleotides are TGTGCCACCAGCAGAGAACCGGGACGTCCCTCGAAATGGGTCTATGGCTACACCTTC. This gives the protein CATSREPGRPSKWVYGYTF.